Listed below are T cell receptor beta chains from one sample, sequenced in a study of cytomegalovirus exposure and HLA in healthy donors. Measured with immunoSEQ multiplex PCR; TCRdb has only the in-frame clones, and not every one. The table records over 200,000 clones, about 84% of them present only once. What was sequenced was PBMCs. These receptors all stem from a human donor in good health. CDR3s include the opening cysteine and the closing phenylalanine or tryptophan. D genes are given only for firm matches. Rows give clone size only sometimes, using once, few, many, or a class for an expanded clone.

size	D	V	J	DNA	CDR3
NA	TRBD2	TRBV28	TRBJ2-1	TGTGCCAGCACCACCTCCGGAGCGGGAGGCGATGAGCAGTTCTTC	CASTTSGAGGDEQFF
few	NA	TRBV28	TRBJ2-2	TGTGCCAGCAGTTACGCCAGAATCACCGGGGAGCTGTTTTTT	CASSYARITGELFF
NA	TRBD1	TRBV4-2	TRBJ1-1	TGTGCCAGCAGCCACACTTTGGACAGGAGGAACACTGAAGCTTTCTTT	CASSHTLDRRNTEAFF
NA	NA	TRBV7-9	TRBJ1-4	TGTGCCAGCAGCGCGGATATAAGAAGCGAAAAACTGTTTTTT	CASSADIRSEKLFF
NA	TRBD2	TRBV11-2	TRBJ2-2	TGTGCCAGCAGCTTTAGCGGGAGGGCCGACACCGGGGAGCTGTTTTTT	CASSFSGRADTGELFF
NA	NA	TRBV4-1	TRBJ2-3	TGCGCCAGCAGCCAGACGGGACTCACAGATACGCAGTATTTT	CASSQTGLTDTQYF
NA	NA	TRBV9	TRBJ2-3	TGTGCCAGCAGCCCCCTCTCCCGCAGGGGAACAGATACGCAGTATTTT	CASSPLSRRGTDTQYF
once	NA	TRBV29-1	TRBJ2-1	TGCAGCGTTGAAGTACGGGATGAGCAGTTCTTC	CSVEVRDEQFF
NA	NA	TRBV6-6	TRBJ1-1	TGTGCCAGCAGTTACGATGCGCGGGGGGCAGGGGTAGAAGCTTTCTTT	CASSYDARGAGVEAFF
NA	NA	TRBV4-3	TRBJ2-1	TGCGCCAGCAGCCAAGACTCCCCAGGGTACAATGAGCAGTTCTTC	CASSQDSPGYNEQFF
few	NA	TRBV10-3	TRBJ2-7	TGTGCCATCAGTGAGTCGATGAGCGCCTCCTCCTACGAGCAGTACTTC	CAISESMSASSYEQYF
NA	TRBD1	TRBV7-8	TRBJ2-1	TGTGCCAGCAGCGCCGGAACAGGGGTAGTTATGGATGAGCAGTTCTTC	CASSAGTGVVMDEQFF
NA	NA	TRBV30	TRBJ2-5	TGTGCCTGGAGTGTTGGGGCGAGGGAGACCCAGTACTTC	CAWSVGARETQYF
NA	TRBD1	TRBV6-1	TRBJ2-4	TGTGCCAGCAGTGAAGATGCGACAGGGCGGATTCAGTACTTC	CASSEDATGRIQYF
NA	TRBD1	TRBV5-6	TRBJ2-1	TGTGCCAGCAGCTTTGACAGGGTTGATGAGCAGTTCTTC	CASSFDRVDEQFF
NA	NA	TRBV6-5	TRBJ1-1	TGTGCCAGCAGTTACGGGGCACGTAGCACTGAAGCTTTCTTT	CASSYGARSTEAFF
NA	NA	TRBV7-8	TRBJ2-3	TGTGCCAGCAGCTATGAGAGGGATACGCAGTATTTT	CASSYERDTQYF
NA	TRBD1	TRBV27	TRBJ2-7	TGTGCCAGCAGTTTCCAGGACAGGGACTACGAGCAGTACTTC	CASSFQDRDYEQYF
NA	TRBD2	TRBV5-1	TRBJ2-4	TGCGCCAGCAGCTTGGGGACTAGCGGGGGGGTCGCGATTCAGTACTTC	CASSLGTSGGVAIQYF
NA	TRBD1	TRBV18	TRBJ2-5	TGTGCCAGCTCACCTCGGACAGGGGAGGAGACCCAGTACTTC	CASSPRTGEETQYF
NA	NA	TRBV7-2	TRBJ2-3	TGTGCCAGCAGCTTAAGGGGGAGGGGAGATACGCAGTATTTT	CASSLRGRGDTQYF
NA	TRBD2	TRBV30	TRBJ2-1	TGTGCCTGGAGACTCCGGACTAGCGGGTATGCCTACAATGAGCAGTTCTTC	CAWRLRTSGYAYNEQFF